This record looks at one T cell receptor (beta chain) sequence and its context. The target of this receptor is not known. Base quality data are lacking; no much larger clone is found one base away. The sample comes from a study of CD8+CD57+ T cells in acquired aplastic anemia (dated by TCRdb to 2017 to 2018). Regarding the research as a whole: On average, sorted CD4+ and CD8+ cells yielded approximately 3 ug of extracted DNA, with a range of roughly 0.18 to 30 ug. Mean read counts for healthy donor samples were 8.5 million to 10.8 million for CD4+ cells and around 11 million for CD8+ cells. General findings and caveats noted by the study authors: Although roughly 29 CD8+ CDR3 sequences were shared by patients and controls, these sequences appeared highly expressed in patients and within the immunodominant clones of patients. Between patients and healthy controls, no significant difference in CD8+ Simpson's diversity was found (P=0.060).

Genomic DNA was used as template for profiling of TCR beta VDJ combinations and CDR3 sequences. An Illumina HiSeq 2000 was used for TCR repertoire sequencing. Regarding the original processing steps: Repertoires were assessed using TRBV/TRBJ rearrangement plots, CDR3 size and DJ length profiles, and Simpson's diversity index. The immunodominant clone was defined as the most abundant DNA sequence in deep sequencing data. CDR3 amino acid sequences were checked for sharing across subjects and were also compared against the VDJdb database and published repertoires. In-frame beta chains were kept once TCRdb had trimmed the public reads at Q25 with fastp and called clones with MiXCR. Duplicate CDR3 protein sequences are folded into a single record with the most common DNA and genes. The V and J calls and clone size come from TCRdb's table, not from the authors' own analysis. The table for this sample lists 150,000 to 200,000 distinct CDR3 sequences; 63% of them were counted only once. Together, the top ten hold roughly 42% of the sample.

In this study, sorted CD4+ and CD8+ T cells from the blood of healthy subjects and of severe aplastic anemia patients had their TCR repertoires deep-sequenced. Ficoll-Paque density gradient centrifugation was used to isolate peripheral blood mononuclear cells. Before DNA extraction, CD4+ and CD8+ T cells were sorted with FACS or magnetic beads. The specimen sequenced was sorted CD4+, CD8+, or CD8+CD57+ T cells (not recorded which) from PBMCs. The sequence derives from a human donor in good health.

CDR3 reads: CSARGSTSRDRSYGYTF. The bases are TGCAGTGCTAGAGGGTCCACAAGCCGGGACCGAAGCTATGGCTACACCTTC. The sequence links TRBV20-1 to TRBJ1-2, with TRBD1 tentatively as D gene (5 bases match). The germline ends are 22 bases apart after V is trimmed by 1 base and J by 4 bases. CDR1 and CDR2 are drawn from the germline V gene (reference sequence): DFQATT, SNEGSKA. The CDR3 measures 17 amino acids from cysteine to phenylalanine. Just the 51-base CDR3 DNA is kept, in frame starting at base 1.